Below, one TCR beta chain is given with its context. Its antigen is currently unknown. The data are from a study of cytomegalovirus exposure and HLA in healthy donors. The overall study: An earlier analysis identified some 110 million unique TCR beta sequences in about 170 million T cells.

Germline CDR1 and CDR2: LNHDA and SQIVND (reference sequence). J was trimmed by 5 bases and V by 4 bases; bases with no gene match: 13. The CDR3 contains 18 residues. PCR was performed using 60 Vbeta and 13 Jbeta primers. The data were produced by immunoSEQ multiplex PCR, yet TCRdb's version contains in-frame clones alone and is incomplete. Among about 110,000 clones listed, 76% were seen once. Regarding the study as a whole: Because they were indistinguishable, some V segments, including TRBV6-2 and TRBV6-3, were excluded. Reportedly, fewer N-insertions than the 666-donor mean appeared in an Asian-associated ancestry cluster in a later analysis. The authors considered a cluster of highly shared sequence variants likely to be a sequencing artifact.

The specimen sequenced was PBMCs. This TCR was sampled from a woman in her forties or fifties in good health and CMV-seropositive. The genes are TRBV19 and TRBJ2-2; 10 bases are a match to TRBD1. The CDR3 region has the DNA TGTGCCAGTAGTACACCGGGACAGGGGAGTGGGTTTACCGGGGAGCTGTTTTTT. It yields the protein CASSTPGQGSGFTGELFF.